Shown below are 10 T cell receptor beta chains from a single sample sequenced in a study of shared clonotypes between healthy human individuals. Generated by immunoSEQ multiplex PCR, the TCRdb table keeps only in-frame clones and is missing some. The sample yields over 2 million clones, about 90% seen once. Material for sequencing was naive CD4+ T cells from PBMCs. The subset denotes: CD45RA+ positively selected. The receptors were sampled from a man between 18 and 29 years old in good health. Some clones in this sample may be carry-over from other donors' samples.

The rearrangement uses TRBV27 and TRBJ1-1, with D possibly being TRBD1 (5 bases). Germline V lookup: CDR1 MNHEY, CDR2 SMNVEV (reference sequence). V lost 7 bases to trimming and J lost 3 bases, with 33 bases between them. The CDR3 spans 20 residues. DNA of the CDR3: TGTGCCAGCACTACCGACAGATACGAACCTATAACCCCCCGGGACACTGAAGCTTTCTTT. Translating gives CASTTDRYEPITPRDTEAFF.

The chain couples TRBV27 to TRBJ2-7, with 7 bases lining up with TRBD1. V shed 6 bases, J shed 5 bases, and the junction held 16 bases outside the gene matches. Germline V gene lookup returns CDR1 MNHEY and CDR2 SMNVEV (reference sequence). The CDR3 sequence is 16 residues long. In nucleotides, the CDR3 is TGTGCCAGCAGCAACAGGGGCCCTTCAATAAGAGACGAGCAGTACTTC. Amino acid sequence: CASSNRGPSIRDEQYF.

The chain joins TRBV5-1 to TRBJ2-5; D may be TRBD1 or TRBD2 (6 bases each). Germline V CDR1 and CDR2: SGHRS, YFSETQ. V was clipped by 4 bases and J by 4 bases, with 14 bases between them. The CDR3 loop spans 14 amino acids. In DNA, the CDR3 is TGCGCCAGCAGCCCCGGTAGGGGGGTAGAGACCCAGTACTTC. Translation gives CASSPGRGVETQYF.

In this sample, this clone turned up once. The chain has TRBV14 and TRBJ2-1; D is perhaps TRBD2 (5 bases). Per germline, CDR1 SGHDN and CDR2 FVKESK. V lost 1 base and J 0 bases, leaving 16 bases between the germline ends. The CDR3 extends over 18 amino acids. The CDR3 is CASSQGPRGQSSYNEQFF. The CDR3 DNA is TGTGCCAGCAGCCAAGGTCCCCGCGGGCAAAGCTCCTACAATGAGCAGTTCTTC.

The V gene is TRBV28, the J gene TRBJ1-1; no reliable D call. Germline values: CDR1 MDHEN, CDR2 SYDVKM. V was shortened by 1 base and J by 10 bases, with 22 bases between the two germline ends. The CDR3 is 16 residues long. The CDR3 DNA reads TGTGCCAGCAGTTTATTAGGTGGGCAGACCAACCGAGGAGCTTTCTTT. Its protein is CASSLLGGQTNRGAFF.

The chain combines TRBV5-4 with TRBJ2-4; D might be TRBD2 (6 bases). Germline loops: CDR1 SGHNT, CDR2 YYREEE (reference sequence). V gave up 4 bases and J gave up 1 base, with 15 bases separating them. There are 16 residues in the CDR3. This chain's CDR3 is CASSTGLAGAKNIQYF. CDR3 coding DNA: TGTGCCAGCAGCACGGGACTGGCAGGGGCCAAAAACATTCAGTACTTC.

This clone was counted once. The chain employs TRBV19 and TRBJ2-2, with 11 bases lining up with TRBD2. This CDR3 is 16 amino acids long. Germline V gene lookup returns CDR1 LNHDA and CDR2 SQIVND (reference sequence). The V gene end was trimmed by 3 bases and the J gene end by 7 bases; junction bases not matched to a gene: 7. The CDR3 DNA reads TGTGCCAGTAGTATGACTAGCGGGACATATATCGGGGAGCTGTTTTTT. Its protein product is CASSMTSGTYIGELFF.

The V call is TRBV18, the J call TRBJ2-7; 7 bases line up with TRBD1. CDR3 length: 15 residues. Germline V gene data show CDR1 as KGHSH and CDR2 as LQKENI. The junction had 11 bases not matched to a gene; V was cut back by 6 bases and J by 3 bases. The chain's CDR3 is CASSRVRDSSYEQYF. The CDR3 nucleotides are TGTGCCAGCTCCCGGGTGAGGGACAGTAGCTACGAGCAGTACTTC.

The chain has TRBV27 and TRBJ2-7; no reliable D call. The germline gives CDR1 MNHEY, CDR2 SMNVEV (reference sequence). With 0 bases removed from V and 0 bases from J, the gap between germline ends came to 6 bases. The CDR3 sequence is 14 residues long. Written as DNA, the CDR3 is TGTGCCAGCAGTTTATCGAAGGGCTCCTACGAGCAGTACTTC. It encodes CASSLSKGSYEQYF.

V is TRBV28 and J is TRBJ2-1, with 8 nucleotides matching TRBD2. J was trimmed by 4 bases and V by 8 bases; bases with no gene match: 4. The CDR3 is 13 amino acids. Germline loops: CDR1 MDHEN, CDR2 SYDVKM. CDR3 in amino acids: CASVAGPYNEQFF. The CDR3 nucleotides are TGTGCCAGCGTAGCGGGACCTTACAATGAGCAGTTCTTC.